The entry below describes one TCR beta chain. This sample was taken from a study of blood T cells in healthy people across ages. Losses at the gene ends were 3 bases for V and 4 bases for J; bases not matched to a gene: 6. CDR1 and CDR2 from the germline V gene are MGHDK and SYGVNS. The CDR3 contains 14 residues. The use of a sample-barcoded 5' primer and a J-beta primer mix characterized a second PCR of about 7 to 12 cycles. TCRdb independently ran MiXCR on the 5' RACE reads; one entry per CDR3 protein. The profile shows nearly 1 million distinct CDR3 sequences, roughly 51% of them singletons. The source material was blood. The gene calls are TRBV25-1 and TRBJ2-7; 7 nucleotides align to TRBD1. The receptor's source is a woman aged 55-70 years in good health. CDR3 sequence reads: CASSDSGGIYEQYF. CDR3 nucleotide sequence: TGTGCCAGCAGTGATTCAGGGGGTATATACGAGCAGTACTTC.